The 31 T cell receptor beta chains in this list originate from one sample, sequenced in a study of CD8 T cells in ankylosing spondylitis. Findings of the study overall: Made up of eight highly homologous variants, a TCR beta motif appeared characteristic of ankylosing spondylitis blood.

What these receptors recognize is not known. In TCRdb, the 5' RACE reads were re-called with MiXCR into one record per CDR3 protein. There are about 330,000 distinct CDR3 sequences in the sample; less than 10% occur only once, and approximately 14% lies in the top ten. The sample consisted of blood, either unsorted or a sorted T cell fraction (not recorded which). These receptors were obtained from a male donor with ankylosing spondylitis.

In this sample, this clonotype turned up a few times. The chain is built from TRBV5-1 and TRBJ2-7; 7 bases are a match to TRBD1. Germline values: CDR1 SGHRS, CDR2 YFSETQ. V was pared by 2 bases and J by 7 bases, with 9 bases of the junction left unmatched. CDR3 length: 14 residues. The CDR3 nucleotides read TGCGCCAGCAGCTTCTCAGGGGGTAGGTGGGAGCAGTACTTC. Encoded protein: CASSFSGGRWEQYF.

This chain uses TRBV27 with TRBJ1-3, with D possibly being TRBD1 (5 bases). Trimming removed 0 bases from V and 8 bases from J, with 11 bases in between. This CDR3 contains 14 residues. Looked up from germline, CDR1 is MNHEY and CDR2 is SMNVEV (reference sequence). The DNA of the CDR3 is TGTGCCAGCAGTTTATCGGGTCCCAGGGACACCATATATTTT. Translated, it gives CASSLSGPRDTIYF.

DNA of the CDR3: TGTGCCAGCAGCTGCAGATGTCGAGTCTTTAATGAGCAGTTCTTC. Protein: CASSCRCRVFNEQFF. This rearrangement joins TRBV3-1 to TRBJ2-1, with no clear D. Germline values: CDR1 LGHDT, CDR2 YNNKEL (reference sequence). V was trimmed by 5 bases and J by 7 bases, leaving 18 bases between them. The CDR3 consists of 15 residues.

This clonotype was seen at least ten times. The chain has TRBV13 and TRBJ2-5; a possible D gene is TRBD1 (6 bases). The CDR3 length is 14 residues. From germline, CDR1 is PRHDT and CDR2 FYEKMQ (reference sequence). Trimming stripped 5 bases from V and 5 bases from J, with 15 bases between. The CDR3: CASSPDRLLETQYF. CDR3 DNA sequence: TGTGCCAGCAGCCCTGACAGGCTCCTTGAGACCCAGTACTTC.

This clonotype was picked up many times. The chain carries TRBV27 and TRBJ1-6; D not resolved. Trimming pared 5 bases from V and 6 bases from J, leaving 11 bases between. Per the germline V gene, CDR1 is MNHEY and CDR2 is SMNVEV (reference sequence). The CDR3 runs 14 residues. DNA of the CDR3: TGTGCCAGCAGTGGAAGGGAGTCTAATTCACCCCTCCACTTT. This codes for CASSGRESNSPLHF.

This clonotype has a count of ten or more. This chain joins TRBV10-3 and TRBJ2-2; D is undetermined. Trimming took 7 bases from V and 3 from J, leaving 6 bases between them. Germline lookup yields CDR1 ENHRY and CDR2 SYGVKD. The CDR3 has 12 residues. CDR3 coding DNA: TGTGCCATCATGAAGGACACCGGGGAGCTGTTTTTT. Residues: CAIMKDTGELFF.

This clonotype has at least ten counts. This sequence joins TRBV20-1 and TRBJ2-7; D perhaps matches TRBD2 (6 bases). Trimming took 3 bases from V and 6 from J, leaving 15 bases between them. The CDR3 is 13 residues long. CDR1 and CDR2 (germline): DFQATT, SNEGSKA (reference sequence). Written as DNA, the CDR3 is TGCAGTGCTAGTTGGGACTTAAGTCTCGAGCAGTACTTC. Its protein product is CSASWDLSLEQYF.

This clonotype was seen a few times. The V and J genes are TRBV5-1 and TRBJ2-5; 8 bases agree with TRBD2. The CDR3 totals 14 residues. CDR1 is SGHRS, CDR2 YFSETQ, per germline. V dropped 5 bases and J dropped 5; count of bases not matched to a gene: 8. CDR3 amino acids: CASRPRLASETQYF. CDR3 in DNA: TGCGCCAGCAGACCTAGACTAGCGTCGGAGACCCAGTACTTC. Filled out from reference TRBV5-1 and TRBJ2-5, the complete variable domain reads KAGVTQTPRYLIKTRGQQVTLSCSPISGHRSVSWYQQTPGQGLQFLFEYFSETQRNKGNFPGRFSGRQFSNSRSEMNVSTLELGDSALYLCASRPRLASETQYFGPGTRLLVL.

This clonotype was found a few times. The genes are TRBV27 and TRBJ1-1; TRBD1 is a possible D gene (5 bases). V lost 6 bases and J 6 bases, leaving 14 bases between the germline ends. Germline CDR1 and CDR2: MNHEY and SMNVEV (reference sequence). The length of the CDR3 is 13 residues. CDR3 sequence (DNA): TGTGCCAGCAGCTTAAGGGCGACAGCTGAAGCTTTCTTT. Amino acid sequence: CASSLRATAEAFF.

The chain links TRBV4-1 to TRBJ2-7; perhaps TRBD1 as D (6 bases). The germline V gene has CDR1 MGHRA and CDR2 YSYEKL. This CDR3 contains 15 residues. V lost 3 bases and J 1 base, leaving 13 bases between the germline ends. CDR3 in DNA: TGCGCCAGCAGCCAGAGGGGGACCCCTTCCTACGAGCAGTACTTC. As protein: CASSQRGTPSYEQYF.

This chain links TRBV7-6 with TRBJ2-1; D is undetermined. Between the trimmed V and J ends, which lost 2 bases and 6 bases, there was a span of 8 bases. The CDR3 runs 13 residues. Germline-derived CDR1 and CDR2 are SGHVS and FNYEAQ. The CDR3 reads CASSLSVLNEQFF. The CDR3 nucleotides are TGTGCCAGCAGCTTATCGGTACTCAATGAGCAGTTCTTC.

This clonotype was seen ten or more times. The V and J genes are TRBV4-2 and TRBJ2-6, with TRBD1 matching over 7 bases. Per the germline V gene, CDR1 is LGHNA and CDR2 is YNFKEQ. J lost 3 bases, V lost 1 base, and 0 bases had no gene match. The CDR3 covers 15 residues. The CDR3 DNA reads TGTGCCAGCAGCCAAGGACAGGGTGGGGCCAACGTCCTGACTTTC. The encoded protein is CASSQGQGGANVLTF.

The chain is built from TRBV12-3 or TRBV12-4 and TRBJ2-7; D is perhaps TRBD2 (6 bases). The CDR3 has 14 amino acids. V was trimmed by 4 bases and J by 2 bases, leaving 12 bases between them. The CDR3 sequence is CASSSAREAYEQYF. CDR3 bases: TGTGCCAGCAGTTCCGCCAGGGAGGCCTACGAGCAGTACTTC.

This clonotype was seen at least ten times. The CDR3 region is CASSFHTTNTGELFF. CDR3 in DNA: TGTGCCAGCAGTTTCCACACCACGAACACCGGGGAGCTGTTTTTT. The rearrangement uses TRBV27 and TRBJ2-2; D remains unclear. Germline CDR1 and CDR2: MNHEY and SMNVEV (reference sequence). V was pared by 3 bases and J by 0 bases, with 8 bases between. CDR3 length: 15 residues.

The J gene is TRBJ1-1, the V gene TRBV29-1, with 9 positions matching TRBD1. The germline CDR1 and CDR2 sequences are SQVTM and ANQGSEA. V gave up 7 bases and J gave up 7 bases; unmatched junction bases: 4. The CDR3 loop spans 11 amino acids. CDR3 region: CSGADRGEAFF. The CDR3 DNA sequence: TGCAGCGGCGCGGACAGGGGTGAAGCTTTCTTT.

By its share, this clonotype is medium-sized. The chain is built from TRBV19 and TRBJ1-2; D is uncertain. CDR3 length equals 14 residues. The V end lost 3 bases, the J end lost 2 bases, and 10 bases lay between the germline ends. Germline V gives CDR1 LNHDA, CDR2 SQIVND (reference sequence). The CDR3, as DNA: TGTGCCAGTAGTATTCTTCCCGGGAACTATGGCTACACCTTC. Translated, it gives CASSILPGNYGYTF. Together with reference TRBV19 and TRBJ1-2, the CDR3 gives the full variable domain: DGGITQSPKYLFRKEGQNVTLSCEQNLNHDAMYWYRQDPGQGLRLIYYSQIVNDFQKGDIAEGYSVSREKKESFPLTVTSAQKNPTAFYLCASSILPGNYGYTFGSGTRLTVV.

This clonotype was counted a few times. This chain uses TRBV28 with TRBJ2-7; 12 nucleotides line up with TRBD2. CDR1 MDHEN and CDR2 SYDVKM come from the germline V gene. This CDR3 has 16 amino acids. The trim removed 8 bases at V and 6 bases at J, leaving 14 bases unmatched. CDR3 DNA sequence: TGTGCCAGCTTTTCCCCTCTAGCGGGAGGGTTTGGCGAGCAGTACTTC. Translation gives CASFSPLAGGFGEQYF.

This clonotype has more than one count but fewer than ten. The rearrangement uses TRBV11-3 and TRBJ2-1, with 7 bases aligning to TRBD2. The CDR3 totals 14 residues. The V and J ends lost 1 base and 9 bases, in that order; junction bases with no gene match: 6. Germline loops: CDR1 SGHNT, CDR2 YENEEA. The CDR3 bases are TGTGCCAGCAGCTTAGTGGGGGGGACGATTGAGCAGTTCTTC. It encodes CASSLVGGTIEQFF.

In nucleotides, the CDR3 is TGCAGTGCTAGCGTGGGGGGATGGTATAGCAATCAGCCCCAGCATTTT. This translates into CSASVGGWYSNQPQHF. This rearrangement joins TRBV20-1 to TRBJ1-5, with D perhaps TRBD1 (5 bases). V was trimmed by 3 bases and J by 0 bases, leaving 15 bases between them. The CDR3 is 16 amino acids. Germline V gives CDR1 DFQATT, CDR2 SNEGSKA (reference sequence).

This clonotype appeared a few times. J is TRBJ2-2 and V is TRBV10-3; D not resolved. V was clipped by 4 bases and J by 4 bases, with 13 bases between them. CDR1 ENHRY and CDR2 SYGVKD come from the germline V gene. The CDR3 covers 15 residues. In DNA, the CDR3 is TGTGCCATCAGTGTCGAAGTCGGTACCACCGGGGAGCTGTTTTTT. Translated, it gives CAISVEVGTTGELFF.

This chain joins TRBV6-2 or TRBV6-3 and TRBJ2-1; D is possibly TRBD2 (5 bases). Trimming pared 8 bases from V and 7 bases from J, leaving 12 bases between. There are 12 residues in the CDR3. Per the germline V gene, CDR1 is MNHEY and CDR2 is SVGEGT. The CDR3 protein is CASHGLRNEQFF. The CDR3, as DNA: TGTGCCAGCCACGGACTGCGAAATGAGCAGTTCTTC.

This clonotype has only a few counts. Its ends do not fully match the called genes, so a read error is possible. The chain joins TRBV7-9 to TRBJ2-7, with D unclear. The length of the CDR3 is 15 residues. The germline gives CDR1 SEHNR, CDR2 FQNEAQ (reference sequence). The CDR3 region is CASSLALGDAYEQYF. CDR3 nucleotide sequence: TGTGCCAGCAGCTTAGCGCTTGGAGACGCCTATGAGCAGTACTTC.

This clonotype was detected many times. This rearrangement joins TRBV6-1 to TRBJ1-1; the match to TRBD1 covers 8 bases. Germline CDR1 and CDR2: MNHNS and SASEGT. CDR3 length: 15 amino acids. The V gene end was trimmed by 2 bases and the J gene end by 2 bases; junction bases not matched to a gene: 4. Written as DNA, the CDR3 is TGTGCCAGCAGTGAATACGGGACAGGCAACACTGAAGCTTTCTTT. Amino acids: CASSEYGTGNTEAFF.

V and J are TRBV20-1 and TRBJ2-7; D is ambiguous. Trimming shortened V by 1 base and J by 1 base, and 5 bases separated the two germline ends. CDR3 length: 12 amino acids. Germline V lookup: CDR1 DFQATT, CDR2 SNEGSKA (reference sequence). CDR3 sequence reads: CSARAGSYEQYF. The CDR3 coding sequence is TGCAGTGCTAGAGCCGGATCCTACGAGCAGTACTTC.

This clonotype was observed a few times. J is TRBJ2-5 and V is TRBV6-1; D is perhaps TRBD1 (6 bases). Trimming took off 6 bases at V and 5 bases at J, with 16 bases between the two ends. In germline, CDR1 is MNHNS, CDR2 SASEGT. The length of the CDR3 is 14 residues. In nucleotides, the CDR3 is TGTGCCAGCAGGTGGTCAGGGGCGGAGGAGACCCAGTACTTC. It codes for CASRWSGAEETQYF.

The table lists this clonotype with a few counts. The chain is built from TRBV9 and TRBJ1-1; the D is unclear. This CDR3 is 14 amino acids long. CDR1 is SGDLS and CDR2 is YYNGEE in the germline V gene. V shed 3 bases and J shed 1 base, with 10 bases lying between them. The CDR3 nucleotides are TGTGCCAGCAGCGCAGGTAGATCGAACACTGAAGCTTTCTTT. Amino acids: CASSAGRSNTEAFF.

There are a few counts of this clonotype. The chain recombines TRBV5-1 with TRBJ2-6; weak D call: TRBD2 (6 bases). The CDR3 length is 13 residues. V lost 5 bases and J lost 3, with 6 bases in between. CDR1 and CDR2 (germline): SGHRS, YFSETQ. The CDR3 coding sequence is TGCGCCAGCAGGGAGGGTGGGGCCAACGTCCTGACTTTC. Translating gives CASREGGANVLTF.

This clonotype was observed many times. The chain has TRBV27 and TRBJ2-7; D possibly uses TRBD1 or TRBD2 (5 bases each). Germline CDR1 reads MNHEY; CDR2 reads SMNVEV (reference sequence). The CDR3 totals 14 residues. V was shortened by 1 base and J by 4 bases, with 11 bases between the two germline ends. CDR3 amino acids: CASSLWGKLYEQYF. The CDR3 region has the DNA TGTGCCAGCAGTTTATGGGGGAAGCTTTACGAGCAGTACTTC.

This clonotype was counted many times. The chain carries TRBV6-1 and TRBJ1-6; D ambiguous. The germline V gene has CDR1 MNHNS and CDR2 SASEGT. This CDR3 comprises 15 residues. Between the trimmed V and J ends, which lost 7 bases and 1 base, there was a span of 11 bases. The CDR3 loop reads CASTPGGSYNSPLHF. The CDR3 coding sequence is TGTGCCAGCACCCCGGGAGGTTCCTATAATTCACCCCTCCACTTT.

This clonotype was detected many times. This rearrangement joins TRBV28 to TRBJ1-1; perhaps TRBD1 as D (6 bases). The CDR3 is 14 amino acids. The ends were cut back, 6 bases at V and 7 bases at J, with 18 bases in the middle. In germline, CDR1 is MDHEN, CDR2 SYDVKM. The CDR3 here is CASRLNLDRYEAFF. DNA of the CDR3: TGTGCCAGCAGACTCAATCTGGACAGATATGAAGCTTTCTTT.

The table lists this clonotype with a few counts. This chain joins TRBV5-6 and TRBJ2-1, with a weak D call TRBD2 (6 bases). CDR1 and CDR2 from the germline V gene are SGHDT and YYEEEE. Trimming cost V 2 bases and J 15 bases, with 12 bases left between them. The CDR3 totals 11 residues. The CDR3 DNA reads TGTGCCAGCAGCTTCGCGGGGTCGGGGTTCTTC. This codes for CASSFAGSGFF.